Below, one T cell receptor (beta chain) is given with its context. The sample is drawn from a study of blood T cell repertoires in COVID-19. In the study overall: COVID-19 samples, acute and convalescent, were from the United States, Italy and Spain. T cells, B-cell-depleted T cells, or PBMCs provided the cDNA or gDNA that served as material.

Study processing details: Using reference gene primer amplification, nucleated cell counts were estimated. TCRdb keeps only in-frame clones here, not all; method: immunoSEQ multiplex PCR. V and J calls and clone size are those listed in that table; D and trimming were worked out from the DNA. This sample has fewer than 85,000 clones, with 79% found just once. The CDR3 extends over 13 amino acids. The germline V gene encodes CDR1 SGHTA and CDR2 FQGTGA. V shed 6 bases and J shed 4 bases, with 12 bases lying between them. What was sequenced was peripheral blood. This rearrangement joins TRBV7-3 to TRBJ1-1, with no clear D. The clonotype originates from a man aged 60-69 years with active or convalescent COVID-19. In nucleotides, the CDR3 is TGTGCCAGCAGATCTACCCGGGGCACTGAAGCTTTCTTT. This sequence encodes CASRSTRGTEAFF.